This T cell receptor beta chain was observed in a study of post-analysis software for immune sequencing data. The overall study: There were relapsing-remitting, secondary progressive and progressive-relapsing multiple sclerosis among the disease courses included.

The authors incorporated unique molecular identifiers into the TCR beta cDNA libraries. Once roughly 0.85 to 11 million T cells were used, approximately 470,000 cDNA molecules resulted. Each CDR3 protein gets one entry after TCRdb re-called the PCR reads with MiXCR. The repertoire has a few hundred thousand distinct CDR3 sequences, approximately 39% of them found once; the top ten carry under 9%. Study-level findings and limits: For normalized Chao1 diversity, multiple sclerosis patients scored significantly lower than controls did. Co-batched samples clustered tightly together by F measure. Relative to controls, patients had about five TRBV segments at higher frequency, with TRBV5-6, TRBV5-1 and TRBV20-1 among these.

In the case of this clonotype: Its antigen is not known.

In germline, CDR1 is SGHTA, CDR2 FQGNSA. V lost 1 base, J lost 3 bases, and 17 bases lay in between. This CDR3 has 17 residues. The chain combines TRBV7-2 with TRBJ2-3; maybe TRBD2 (7 bases). Material: blood. This TCR was recovered from a girl between 2 and 10 years old with multiple sclerosis. The CDR3 DNA reads as TGTGCCAGCAGCTTAGTGGGGGCGGGAGCCAGGACAGATACGCAGTATTTT. Amino acids: CASSLVGAGARTDTQYF.